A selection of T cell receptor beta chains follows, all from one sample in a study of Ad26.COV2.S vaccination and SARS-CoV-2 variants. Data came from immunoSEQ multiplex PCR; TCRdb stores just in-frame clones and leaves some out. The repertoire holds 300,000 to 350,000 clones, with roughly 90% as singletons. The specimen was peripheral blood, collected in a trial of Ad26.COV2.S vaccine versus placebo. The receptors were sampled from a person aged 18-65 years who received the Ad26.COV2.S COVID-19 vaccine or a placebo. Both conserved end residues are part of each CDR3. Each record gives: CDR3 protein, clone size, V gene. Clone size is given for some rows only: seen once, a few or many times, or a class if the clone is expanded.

CDR3aa: CASSPDAFNRGGSPLHF
abundance: few
v_gene: TRBV27

CDR3aa: CASSPLLAGGLGGGETQYF
abundance: .
v_gene: TRBV4-3

CDR3aa: CASSWDLQQGRDGYTF
abundance: .
v_gene: TRBV7-9

CDR3aa: CASSVQKPKDSLRSYNSPLHF
abundance: .
v_gene: TRBV2

CDR3aa: CASVPPSGGRGEQFF
abundance: .
v_gene: TRBV2

CDR3aa: CASSLGQGNGYTF
abundance: .
v_gene: TRBV7-9

CDR3aa: CSVKGVDTEAFF
abundance: .
v_gene: TRBV29-1

CDR3aa: CASSYWGSEAFF
abundance: .
v_gene: TRBV7-2

CDR3aa: CASSLGGHYGYTF
abundance: .
v_gene: TRBV5-6

CDR3aa: CASSPLDGEKLFF
abundance: .
v_gene: TRBV18

CDR3aa: CASSQASSGLTDTQYF
abundance: .
v_gene: TRBV7-8

CDR3aa: CASGGSRGYSYNSPLHF
abundance: .
v_gene: TRBV21-1

CDR3aa: CASSQVGQRNQPQHF
abundance: .
v_gene: TRBV4-1

CDR3aa: CASGPTNTEAFF
abundance: .
v_gene: TRBV7-2

CDR3aa: CASSFRGTGNTGELFF
abundance: .
v_gene: TRBV7-9

CDR3aa: CASSQSLHQPQHF
abundance: .
v_gene: TRBV16

CDR3aa: CASSPEAALTLANYGYTF
abundance: .
v_gene: TRBV7-2

CDR3aa: CASSFGQVNQPQHF
abundance: .
v_gene: TRBV27

CDR3aa: CASSPKIGSPYEQYF
abundance: .
v_gene: TRBV4-1

CDR3aa: CASSPPPGQEPYGYTF
abundance: .
v_gene: TRBV11-2

CDR3aa: CAWNLPPTDTQYF
abundance: .
v_gene: TRBV30

CDR3aa: CASSSASGGRVYGYTF
abundance: .
v_gene: TRBV6-6

CDR3aa: CASSLDLQGGGYTF
abundance: .
v_gene: TRBV11-2

CDR3aa: CASSLAGNYEQYF
abundance: .
v_gene: TRBV5-1

CDR3aa: CASSKGQGTEKLFF
abundance: .
v_gene: TRBV5-4

CDR3aa: CASSQGTGKIQPQHF
abundance: .
v_gene: TRBV3-1/TRBV3-2

CDR3aa: CASSPDSYIQPQHF
abundance: .
v_gene: TRBV6-2/TRBV6-3

CDR3aa: CASSPLEPNEKLFF
abundance: .
v_gene: TRBV14

CDR3aa: CASSEQGTEAFF
abundance: .
v_gene: TRBV2

CDR3aa: CASVGGPNTGELFF
abundance: .
v_gene: TRBV27

CDR3aa: CASRPDSQETQYF
abundance: .
v_gene: TRBV27

CDR3aa: CAISESDRGVEKLFF
abundance: .
v_gene: TRBV10-3

CDR3aa: CAWRGQVNSPLHF
abundance: .
v_gene: TRBV30

CDR3aa: CASSPDGAEAFF
abundance: .
v_gene: TRBV7-3

CDR3aa: CASSQLVAKNIQYF
abundance: once
v_gene: TRBV3-1/TRBV3-2

CDR3aa: CASSPDNGGANYGYTF
abundance: .
v_gene: TRBV18

CDR3aa: CASSQVDESRPGGGFSGNTIYF
abundance: once
v_gene: TRBV4-3

CDR3aa: CASSYSAGGADTQYF
abundance: .
v_gene: TRBV6-5

CDR3aa: CASIGTSGKADTQYF
abundance: .
v_gene: TRBV27

CDR3aa: CATSDPSGGEGTDTQYF
abundance: .
v_gene: TRBV24-1

CDR3aa: CASSRAIGGEKLFF
abundance: .
v_gene: TRBV7-9

CDR3aa: CASTPTALKETQYF
abundance: .
v_gene: TRBV5-1

CDR3aa: CSTYGESNYGYTF
abundance: .
v_gene: TRBV29-1

CDR3aa: CASGLVRDRGFEKLFF
abundance: once
v_gene: TRBV12-5

CDR3aa: CASSPPGTGYNEQFF
abundance: .
v_gene: TRBV7-9

CDR3aa: CASRGTASYGYTF
abundance: .
v_gene: TRBV6-5

CDR3aa: CASSTPGNPRGVGYTF
abundance: .
v_gene: TRBV19

CDR3aa: CASSPLAGALGEQFF
abundance: .
v_gene: TRBV6-5

CDR3aa: CASSEAVSHYGYTF
abundance: .
v_gene: TRBV2

CDR3aa: CASSLDRTSGTYNEQFF
abundance: .
v_gene: TRBV11-3

CDR3aa: CASSVVGREAEAFF
abundance: .
v_gene: TRBV9

CDR3aa: CASSGQGAYGYTF
abundance: once
v_gene: TRBV5-1

CDR3aa: CASSSATGNEQYF
abundance: .
v_gene: TRBV7-2

CDR3aa: CASSSPGGATYNSPLHF
abundance: .
v_gene: TRBV27

CDR3aa: CASSLYSYEQYF
abundance: few
v_gene: TRBV5-6

CDR3aa: CSVDAPGQGPGGYTF
abundance: many
v_gene: TRBV29-1

CDR3aa: CASSVGQGADTQYF
abundance: .
v_gene: TRBV9